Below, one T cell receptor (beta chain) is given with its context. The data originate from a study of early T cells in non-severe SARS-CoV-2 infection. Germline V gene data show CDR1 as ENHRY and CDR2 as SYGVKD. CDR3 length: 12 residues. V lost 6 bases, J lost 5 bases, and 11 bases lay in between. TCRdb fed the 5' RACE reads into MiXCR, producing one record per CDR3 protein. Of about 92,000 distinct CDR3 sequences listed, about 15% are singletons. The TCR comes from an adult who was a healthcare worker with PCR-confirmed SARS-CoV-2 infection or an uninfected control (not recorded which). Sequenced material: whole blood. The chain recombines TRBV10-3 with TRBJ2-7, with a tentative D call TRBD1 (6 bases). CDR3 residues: CAISGTGNEQYF. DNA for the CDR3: TGTGCCATCAGCGGAACAGGGAACGAGCAGTACTTC.